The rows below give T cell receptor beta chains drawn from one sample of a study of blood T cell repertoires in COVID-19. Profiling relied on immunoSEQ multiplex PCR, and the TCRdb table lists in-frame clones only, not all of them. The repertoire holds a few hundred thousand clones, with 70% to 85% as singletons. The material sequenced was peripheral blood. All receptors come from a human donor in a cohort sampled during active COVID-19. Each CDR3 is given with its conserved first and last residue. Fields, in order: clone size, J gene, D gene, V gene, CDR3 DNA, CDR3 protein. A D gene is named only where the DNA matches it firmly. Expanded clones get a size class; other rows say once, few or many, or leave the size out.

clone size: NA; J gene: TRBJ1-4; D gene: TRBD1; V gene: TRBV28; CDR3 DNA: TGTGCCAGCAAGGACAGGGGGCATGAAAAACTGTTTTTT; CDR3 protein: CASKDRGHEKLFF
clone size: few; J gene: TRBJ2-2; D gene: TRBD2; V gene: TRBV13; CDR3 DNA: TGTGCCAGCAGCATACCCTGGCGGGAGAATCCGAACACCGGGGAGCTGTTTTTT; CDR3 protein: CASSIPWRENPNTGELFF
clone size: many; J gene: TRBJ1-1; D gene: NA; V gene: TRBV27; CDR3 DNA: TGTGCCAGCAGGGGGGGGGACAACCGCTTGAACACTGAAGCTTTCTTT; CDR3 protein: CASRGGDNRLNTEAFF
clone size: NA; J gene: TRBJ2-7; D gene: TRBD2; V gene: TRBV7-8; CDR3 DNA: TGTGCCAGCAGCTTTGGACTAGCGGGAACCTACGAGCAGTACTTC; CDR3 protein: CASSFGLAGTYEQYF
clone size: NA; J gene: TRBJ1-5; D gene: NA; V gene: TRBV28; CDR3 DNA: TGTGCCAGCAGCCTTGATCAGCCCCAGCATTTT; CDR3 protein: CASSLDQPQHF
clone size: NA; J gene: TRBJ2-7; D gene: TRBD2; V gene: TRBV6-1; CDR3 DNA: TGTGCCAGCAGTGCCCGGCAAGGGGGACTAGCGGGAGATGAGTACTTC; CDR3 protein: CASSARQGGLAGDEYF
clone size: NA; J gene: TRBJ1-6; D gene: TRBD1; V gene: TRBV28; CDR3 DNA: TGTGCCAGCAGGTCCCCGACAGGGACCTCACCCCTCCACTTT; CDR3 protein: CASRSPTGTSPLHF
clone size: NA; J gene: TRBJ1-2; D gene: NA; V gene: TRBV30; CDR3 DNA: TGTGCCTTGGGGGAGGTGGATGGCTACACCTTC; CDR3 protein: CALGEVDGYTF
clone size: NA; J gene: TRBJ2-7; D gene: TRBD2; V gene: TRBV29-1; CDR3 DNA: TGCAGCGTTGAAGGTCCCCAGGGCGGGAGTGTCTACGAGCAGTACTTC; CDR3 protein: CSVEGPQGGSVYEQYF
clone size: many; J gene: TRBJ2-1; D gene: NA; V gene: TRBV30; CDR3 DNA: TGTGCCTGGAGTAGGGGTTTAGAAGGGGTTCGTGAGCAGTTCTTC; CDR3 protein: CAWSRGLEGVREQFF
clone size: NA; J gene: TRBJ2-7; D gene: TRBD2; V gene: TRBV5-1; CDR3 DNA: TGCGCCAGCAGCTTAACTAGCGGGTCTTACTACGAGCAGTACTTC; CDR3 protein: CASSLTSGSYYEQYF
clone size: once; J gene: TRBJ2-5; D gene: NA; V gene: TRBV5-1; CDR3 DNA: TGCGCCAGCAGCTCGGGGATACAAGAGACCCAGTACTTC; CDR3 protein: CASSSGIQETQYF
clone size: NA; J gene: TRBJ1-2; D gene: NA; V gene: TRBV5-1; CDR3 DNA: TGCGCCAGCAGCCCGACGGCTGCGCGGGGCTACACCTTC; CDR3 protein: CASSPTAARGYTF
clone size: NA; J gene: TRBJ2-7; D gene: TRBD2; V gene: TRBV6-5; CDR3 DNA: TGTGCCAGCAGTTACTCGACAGTAGCGGGGGCCTACGAGCAGTACTTC; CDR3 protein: CASSYSTVAGAYEQYF
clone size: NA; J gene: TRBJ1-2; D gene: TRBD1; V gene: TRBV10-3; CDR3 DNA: TGTGCCATCAATCAGGGGGCGACTAACTATGGCTACACCTTC; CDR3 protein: CAINQGATNYGYTF
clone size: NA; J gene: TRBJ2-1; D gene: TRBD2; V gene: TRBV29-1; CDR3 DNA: TGCAGCGTCCCGATTGAGCGGGAGGGCCCCTTTGACAATGAGCAGTTCTTC; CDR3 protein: CSVPIEREGPFDNEQFF
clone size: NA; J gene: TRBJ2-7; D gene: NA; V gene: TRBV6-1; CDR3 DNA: TGTGCCAGCAGTGCCCGGGACTCCGACTCCTACGAGCAGTACTTC; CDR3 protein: CASSARDSDSYEQYF
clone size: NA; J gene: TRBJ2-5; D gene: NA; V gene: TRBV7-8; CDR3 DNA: TGTGCCAGCAGCCAGAGGGGGTACCAAGAGACCCAGTACTTC; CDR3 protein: CASSQRGYQETQYF
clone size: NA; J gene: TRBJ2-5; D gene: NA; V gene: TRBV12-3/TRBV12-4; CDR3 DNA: TGTGCCAGCAGTTTTCTTTTTCGGGAGACCCAGTACTTC; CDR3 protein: CASSFLFRETQYF
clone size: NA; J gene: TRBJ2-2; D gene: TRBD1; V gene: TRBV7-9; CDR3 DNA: TGTGCCAGCAGCTTCGACAGGGAAATCGGGGAGCTGTTTTTT; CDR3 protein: CASSFDREIGELFF
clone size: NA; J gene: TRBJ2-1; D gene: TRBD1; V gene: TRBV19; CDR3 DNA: TGTGCCAGTACCGAGGACAGGGGGCTATACAATGAGCAGTTCTTC; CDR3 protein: CASTEDRGLYNEQFF
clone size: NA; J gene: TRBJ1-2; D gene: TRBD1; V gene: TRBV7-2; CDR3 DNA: TGTGCCAGCAGCCCAGGACAGGGGGCTTATGGCTACACCTTC; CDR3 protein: CASSPGQGAYGYTF
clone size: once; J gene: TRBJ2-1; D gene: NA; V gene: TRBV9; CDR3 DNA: TGTGCCAGCAGCGTAGTACAGGGTGAGCAGTTCTTC; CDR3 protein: CASSVVQGEQFF
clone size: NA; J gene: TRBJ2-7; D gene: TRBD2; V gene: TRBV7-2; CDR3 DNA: TGTGCCAGCAGCTTAGGCGGGAGCCTCTACGAGCAGTACTTC; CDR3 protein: CASSLGGSLYEQYF
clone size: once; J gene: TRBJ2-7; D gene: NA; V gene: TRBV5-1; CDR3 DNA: TGCGCCAGCAGCACCGGGACTGAGCAGTACTTC; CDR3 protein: CASSTGTEQYF
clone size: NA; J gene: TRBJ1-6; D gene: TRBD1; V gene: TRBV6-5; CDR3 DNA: TGTGCCAGCGTACCGGGACAGGGTGGATCACCCCTCCACTTT; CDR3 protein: CASVPGQGGSPLHF
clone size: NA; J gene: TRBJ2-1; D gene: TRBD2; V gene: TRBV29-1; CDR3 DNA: TGCAGCGTTGAAGGGATTAGGACTAGTGAGCAGTTCTTC; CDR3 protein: CSVEGIRTSEQFF
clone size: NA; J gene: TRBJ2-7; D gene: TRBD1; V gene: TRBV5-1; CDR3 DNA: TGCGCCAGCACCTCACCCGAGGACAGGGAAGACGAGCAGTACTTC; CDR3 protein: CASTSPEDREDEQYF
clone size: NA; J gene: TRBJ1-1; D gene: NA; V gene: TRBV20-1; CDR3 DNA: TGCAGTGCTAGTTATCAGTCCAACACTGAAGCTTTCTTT; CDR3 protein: CSASYQSNTEAFF
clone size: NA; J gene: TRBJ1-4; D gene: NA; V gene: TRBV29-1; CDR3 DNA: TGCAGTTTCGCCGACCGGGACTCAAATGAAAAACTGTTTTTT; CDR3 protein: CSFADRDSNEKLFF
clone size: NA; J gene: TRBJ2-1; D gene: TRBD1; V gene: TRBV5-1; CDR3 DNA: TGCGCCAGCAGCTTCCCCTCGACAGGGGGCGCAAATGAGCAGTTCTTC; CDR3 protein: CASSFPSTGGANEQFF
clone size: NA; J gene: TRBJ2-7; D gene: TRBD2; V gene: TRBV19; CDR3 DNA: TGTGCCAGTACCACAAGACTAGCGGGAACCTACGAGCAGTACTTC; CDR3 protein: CASTTRLAGTYEQYF
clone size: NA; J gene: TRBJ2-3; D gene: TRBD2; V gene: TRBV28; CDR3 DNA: TGTGCCAGCAGTCTTCTAGCGGGAGCGACCCCTACTATCACAGATACGCAGTATTTT; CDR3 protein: CASSLLAGATPTITDTQYF
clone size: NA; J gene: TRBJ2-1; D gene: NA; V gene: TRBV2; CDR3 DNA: TGTGCCAGCAGGGAACGGCGCTCCCTGGCTACCGGGATTACGGGCAATGAGCAGTTCTTC; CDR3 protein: CASRERRSLATGITGNEQFF
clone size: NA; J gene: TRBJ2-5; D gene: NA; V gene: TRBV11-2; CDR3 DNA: TGTGCCAGCAGCTTCGGGGGGCCTGAGACCCAGTACTTC; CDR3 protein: CASSFGGPETQYF
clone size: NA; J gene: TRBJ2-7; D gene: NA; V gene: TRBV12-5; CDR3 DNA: TGTGCTAGTGGTTTGGTGGGGAGCTACGAGCAGTACTTC; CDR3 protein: CASGLVGSYEQYF
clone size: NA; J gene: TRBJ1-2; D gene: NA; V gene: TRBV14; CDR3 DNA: TGTGCCAGCAGCCAAAATCGGGGTGCTATCTATGGCTACACCTTC; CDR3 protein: CASSQNRGAIYGYTF
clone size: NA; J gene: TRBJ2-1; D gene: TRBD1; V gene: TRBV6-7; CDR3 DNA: TGTGCCAGCAGCTACCTTAGACAGGGGGCAAGATGGAATGAGCAGTTCTTC; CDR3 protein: CASSYLRQGARWNEQFF
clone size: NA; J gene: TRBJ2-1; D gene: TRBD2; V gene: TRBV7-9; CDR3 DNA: TGTGCCAGCAGCTTACTAGCGGGAGTCAATGAGCAGTTCTTC; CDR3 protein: CASSLLAGVNEQFF
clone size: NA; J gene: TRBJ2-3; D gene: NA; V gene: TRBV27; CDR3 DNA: TGTGCCAGCAGTTTAATCGGAGCAACCACAGATACGCAGTATTTT; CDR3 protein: CASSLIGATTDTQYF
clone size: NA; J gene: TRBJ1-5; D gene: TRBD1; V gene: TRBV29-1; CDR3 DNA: TGCAGCGTAGAGACAGGGGTTAATCAGCCCCAGCATTTT; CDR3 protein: CSVETGVNQPQHF
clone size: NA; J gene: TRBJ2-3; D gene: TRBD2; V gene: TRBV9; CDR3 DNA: TGTGCCAGCAGCGCGAACGGGGGGGCGTTCACAGATACGCAGTATTTT; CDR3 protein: CASSANGGAFTDTQYF
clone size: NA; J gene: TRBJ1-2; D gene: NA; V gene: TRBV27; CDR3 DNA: TGTGCCAGCACCCCGCTAGCAGGGACATATAATGGCTACACCTTC; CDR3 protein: CASTPLAGTYNGYTF
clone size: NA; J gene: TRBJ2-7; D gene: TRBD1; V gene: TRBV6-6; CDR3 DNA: TGTGCCAGCAGGTACCTCGGACAGGGTGGCTACGAGCAGTACTTC; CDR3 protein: CASRYLGQGGYEQYF
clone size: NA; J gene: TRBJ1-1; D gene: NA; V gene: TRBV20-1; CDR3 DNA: TGCAGTGCTGGGAGGGCGGGCACCTTT; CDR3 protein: CSAGRAGTF
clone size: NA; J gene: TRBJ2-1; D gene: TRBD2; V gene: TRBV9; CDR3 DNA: TGTGCCAGCAGCGTAGGCGGGGGGGACAATGAGCAGTTCTTC; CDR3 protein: CASSVGGGDNEQFF
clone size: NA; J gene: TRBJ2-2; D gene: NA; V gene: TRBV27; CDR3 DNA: TGTGCCAGCAGTTTGGCCCTGGGGCCCGGGGAGCTGTTTTTT; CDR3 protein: CASSLALGPGELFF
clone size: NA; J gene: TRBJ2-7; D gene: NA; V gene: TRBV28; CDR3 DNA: TGTGCCAGTGCAGGGCTGAGCTCCTACGAGCAGTACTTC; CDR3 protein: CASAGLSSYEQYF
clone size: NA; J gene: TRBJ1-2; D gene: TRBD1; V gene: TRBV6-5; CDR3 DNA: TGTGCCAGCAGTCAACCGGGACAGTCGCTTTATGGCTACACCTTC; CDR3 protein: CASSQPGQSLYGYTF
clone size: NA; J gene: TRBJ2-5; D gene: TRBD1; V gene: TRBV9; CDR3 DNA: TGTGCCAGCAGCGGGGGACAGCCTCAAGAGACCCAGTACTTC; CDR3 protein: CASSGGQPQETQYF
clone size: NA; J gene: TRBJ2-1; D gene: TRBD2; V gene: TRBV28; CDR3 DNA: TGTGCCAGCAGTCCTACTACTAGCGGGAGACATGAGCAGTTCTTC; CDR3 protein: CASSPTTSGRHEQFF
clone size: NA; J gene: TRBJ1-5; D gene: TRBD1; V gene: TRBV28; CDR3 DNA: TGTGCCAGCAGTTTATATACAGGGGGCAATCAGCCCCAGCATTTT; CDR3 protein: CASSLYTGGNQPQHF
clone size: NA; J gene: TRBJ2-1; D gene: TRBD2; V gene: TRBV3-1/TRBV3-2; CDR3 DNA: TGTGCCAGCAGCCAGAGCGGGAGTTACAATGAGCAGTTCTTC; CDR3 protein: CASSQSGSYNEQFF